These 26 T cell receptor beta chains share one sample of origin, sequenced in a study of cytomegalovirus exposure and HLA in healthy donors. The method was immunoSEQ multiplex PCR; TCRdb's version includes in-frame clones alone and lacks a portion of them. The sample carries about 240,000 clones, about 86% recorded once. Sequencing was done on a sample of PBMCs. All receptors come from a woman in her thirties in good health and CMV-seropositive.

The chain links TRBV11-3 to TRBJ1-3; 8 bases fit TRBD1. J lost 2 bases, V lost 4 bases, and 7 bases had no gene match. The CDR3 consists of 16 residues. From germline, CDR1 is SGHNT and CDR2 YENEEA. This CDR3 reads CASSSHDRGTGNTIYF. The CDR3 DNA reads as TGTGCCAGCAGCTCCCACGACAGGGGAACTGGAAACACCATATATTTT.

V usage is TRBV27 and J usage is TRBJ2-7, with 12 bases identical to TRBD2. V gave up 6 bases and J gave up 1 base; unmatched junction bases: 4. The CDR3 sequence is 15 residues long. Germline CDR1 MNHEY, CDR2 SMNVEV (reference sequence). As DNA, the CDR3 is TGTGCCAGCAGGATACTAGCGGGAGGATCCTACGAGCAGTACTTC. It codes for CASRILAGGSYEQYF.

V is TRBV11-2 and J is TRBJ2-7; D is undetermined. The V end lost 9 bases, the J end lost 4 bases, and 7 bases lay between the germline ends. Germline CDR1 and CDR2: SGHAT and FQNNGV. This CDR3 region has 10 residues. CDR3 bases: TGTGCCAGTGCAGGATACGAGCAGTACTTC. Its translation is CASAGYEQYF.

The rearrangement links TRBV11-3 to TRBJ2-1, with 9 bases identical to TRBD1. The V gene's germline CDR1 is SGHNT and CDR2 YENEEA. Unmatched junction bases numbered 8, after V lost 2 bases and J lost 6 bases. The CDR3 sequence is 16 residues long. The CDR3 nucleotides read TGTGCCAGCAGCTTACGGACAGGGGAGGCGCGCAATGAGCAGTTCTTC. It codes for CASSLRTGEARNEQFF.

V gene TRBV5-1 combines with J gene TRBJ2-1, with D tentatively TRBD1 (6 bases). V shed 2 bases and J shed 7 bases, with 19 bases lying between them. CDR3 length: 16 amino acids. Per germline, CDR1 SGHRS and CDR2 YFSETQ. The CDR3 region is CASSLRVGAHRNEQFF. CDR3 in DNA: TGCGCCAGCAGCTTAAGGGTGGGGGCGCATCGGAATGAGCAGTTCTTC.

The chain is built from TRBV6-5 and TRBJ2-7; 9 bases align to TRBD1. V trimming: 5 bases; J trimming: 4 bases; junction bases outside the gene matches: 6. Per germline, CDR1 MNHEY and CDR2 SVGAGI. The CDR3 has 14 residues. The CDR3 sequence: CASSLTGGGYEQYF. The CDR3 nucleotides are TGTGCCAGCAGTCTGACAGGGGGAGGATACGAGCAGTACTTC.

This chain uses TRBV27 with TRBJ2-7; TRBD1 might be the D (6 bases). The CDR3 sequence is 13 residues long. Germline assignment: CDR1 MNHEY and CDR2 SMNVEV (reference sequence). Trimming left V 1 base short and J 4 bases short, with 8 bases between. CDR3 protein: CASSLYRVYEQYF. The CDR3 nucleotides read TGTGCCAGCAGTTTATACAGGGTTTACGAGCAGTACTTC.

This chain uses TRBV27 with TRBJ2-5, with D tentatively TRBD1 (7 bases). Trimming stripped 2 bases from V and 5 bases from J, with 9 bases between. The CDR3 has 13 residues. Germline lookup yields CDR1 MNHEY and CDR2 SMNVEV (reference sequence). CDR3 bases: TGTGCCAGCAGTTTACCAGGGGGGGAGACCCAGTACTTC. The encoded protein is CASSLPGGETQYF.

The chain has TRBV19 and TRBJ2-2, with a weak D call TRBD2 (6 bases). The CDR3 length is 14 residues. V was shortened by 5 bases and J by 6 bases, with 13 bases between the two germline ends. The germline gives CDR1 LNHDA, CDR2 SQIVND (reference sequence). The CDR3 nucleotides read TGTGCCAGTAGTTGGGACTCCGCCGCCGGGGAGCTGTTTTTT. Translated: CASSWDSAAGELFF.

The V and J genes are TRBV5-1 and TRBJ1-2; D is ambiguous. Germline assignment: CDR1 SGHRS and CDR2 YFSETQ. V lost 4 bases and J 4 bases, leaving 11 bases between the germline ends. The length of the CDR3 is 13 residues. CDR3 nucleotide sequence: TGCGCCAGCAGCCTAGAGCCGTCCTATGGCTACACCTTC. It yields the protein CASSLEPSYGYTF.

The rearrangement uses TRBV5-4 and TRBJ2-7; TRBD2 might be the D (5 bases). Trimming took 3 bases from V and 2 from J, leaving 15 bases between them. Germline lookup yields CDR1 SGHNT and CDR2 YYREEE (reference sequence). The length of the CDR3 is 15 residues. CDR3 region: CASSSRTGRTYEQYF. The CDR3 DNA is TGTGCCAGCAGCTCCCGGACTGGAAGAACCTACGAGCAGTACTTC.

The V call is TRBV11-1, the J call TRBJ2-7; D is unclear. CDR1 and CDR2 (germline): SGHAT, FQDESV (reference sequence). The CDR3 runs to 16 residues. With 5 bases removed from V and 0 bases from J, the gap between germline ends came to 17 bases. The CDR3, as DNA: TGTGCCAGCAGCCCCCCCCACTCTAACCCCTCCTACGAGCAGTACTTC. It specifies CASSPPHSNPSYEQYF.

The chain joins TRBV27 to TRBJ2-7; TRBD1 aligns across 7 bases. This CDR3 has 13 residues. CDR1 is MNHEY and CDR2 is SMNVEV in the germline V gene (reference sequence). After removal of 6 bases from V and 1 base from J, the junction contained 3 bases not matched to a gene. The CDR3 DNA is TGTGCCAGCAGCAGGACAGGTTCCTACGAGCAGTACTTC. Translation gives CASSRTGSYEQYF.

J is TRBJ2-7 and V is TRBV11-2, with 7 positions matching TRBD1. CDR1 is SGHAT, CDR2 FQNNGV, per germline. V dropped 4 bases and J dropped 0; count of bases not matched to a gene: 9. The CDR3 loop spans 16 amino acids. CDR3 DNA sequence: TGTGCCAGCAGCTCCTACGGACAGGCGAGCTCCTACGAGCAGTACTTC. This gives the protein CASSSYGQASSYEQYF.

The chain employs TRBV30 and TRBJ1-5; D not resolved. Trimming left V 0 bases short and J 5 bases short, with 8 bases between. CDR1 and CDR2 from the germline V gene are GTSNPN and SVGIG (reference sequence). The CDR3 runs 13 residues. This CDR3 reads CAWSVQSDQPQHF. CDR3 nucleotide sequence: TGTGCCTGGAGTGTACAGAGTGATCAGCCCCAGCATTTT.

The J gene is TRBJ1-3, the V gene TRBV18; 7 bases are a match to TRBD1. The CDR3 is 16 residues long. Looked up from germline, CDR1 is KGHSH and CDR2 is LQKENI. Losses at the gene ends were 1 base for V and 2 bases for J; bases not matched to a gene: 5. The CDR3 bases are TGTGCCAGCTCACCACAGACAGGGTTAGCTGGAAACACCATATATTTT. Its translation: CASSPQTGLAGNTIYF.

The rearrangement joins TRBV30 to TRBJ1-2, with unresolved D. CDR1 GTSNPN and CDR2 SVGIG come from the germline V gene (reference sequence). CDR3 size: 15 residues. Deletions cut 3 bases from V and 4 bases from J, with 18 bases between. The CDR3 here is CAWRPARRTFYGYTF. CDR3 bases: TGTGCCTGGAGACCTGCCAGGAGGACCTTCTATGGCTACACCTTC.

V is TRBV9 and J is TRBJ2-7; 9 bases match TRBD2. The CDR3 is made up of 15 amino acids. Germline V gives CDR1 SGDLS, CDR2 YYNGEE. V was pared by 2 bases and J by 6 bases, with 9 bases of the junction left unmatched. The CDR3 DNA sequence: TGTGCCAGCAGCGTCTATAGCGGGAGATCGGCCGAGCAGTACTTC. As protein: CASSVYSGRSAEQYF. Drawing the rest from reference TRBV9 and TRBJ2-7, the complete variable domain is DSGVTQTPKHLITATGQRVTLRCSPRSGDLSVYWYQQSLDQGLQFLIQYYNGEERAKGNILERFSAQQFPDLHSELNLSSLELGDSALYFCASSVYSGRSAEQYFGPGTRLTVT.

This clone was picked up one time. The V gene is TRBV4-1, the J gene TRBJ1-2; D unresolved. Germline CDR1 MGHRA, CDR2 YSYEKL. CDR3 length: 15 amino acids. Between the trimmed V and J ends, which lost 2 bases and 8 bases, there was a span of 18 bases. The CDR3 sequence is CASSQRREGRGGYTF. CDR3 DNA sequence: TGCGCCAGCAGCCAAAGGAGGGAAGGTCGCGGAGGCTACACCTTC.

This clone was seen once. The genes are TRBV6-5 and TRBJ1-2, with TRBD1 as a possible D gene (5 bases). Trimming cost V 0 bases and J 5 bases, with 7 bases left between them. This CDR3 has 13 residues. Germline V lookup: CDR1 MNHEY, CDR2 SVGAGI. CDR3 sequence reads: CASSYSTVYGYTF. CDR3 nucleotides: TGTGCCAGCAGTTACTCGACAGTATATGGCTACACCTTC.

The chain couples TRBV30 to TRBJ2-7, with 7 bases lining up with TRBD2. CDR1 is GTSNPN, CDR2 SVGIG, per germline (reference sequence). After removal of 2 bases from V and 7 bases from J, the junction contained 11 bases not matched to a gene. The CDR3 consists of 14 residues. The CDR3 DNA follows: TGTGCCTGGAGTCCCCTAGGCGGGAGTGATGAGCAGTACTTC. It specifies CAWSPLGGSDEQYF.

This rearrangement joins TRBV9 to TRBJ1-3, with D perhaps matching TRBD1 (5 bases). This CDR3 contains 14 residues. Per the germline V gene, CDR1 is SGDLS and CDR2 is YYNGEE. Trimming took 6 bases from V and 4 from J, leaving 14 bases between them. Written as DNA, the CDR3 is TGTGCCAGCATGGGAGGGGCGAAAGGAAACACCATATATTTT. This sequence encodes CASMGGAKGNTIYF.

The count of this clone is one. The chain recombines TRBV9 with TRBJ2-3, with 10 bases matching TRBD1. This CDR3 has 15 residues. The V segment lost 10 bases and the J segment 3 bases; nucleotides outside the gene matches: 11. Germline CDR1 SGDLS, CDR2 YYNGEE. This CDR3 is CASKSRDRGTDTQYF. CDR3 in DNA: TGTGCCTCCAAGTCGCGGGACAGGGGAACAGATACGCAGTATTTT.

CDR3 amino acids: CASSLLGPEAYGYTF. CDR3 nucleotides: TGCGCCAGCAGCTTACTAGGACCAGAAGCCTATGGCTACACCTTC. The V gene is TRBV5-1, the J gene TRBJ1-2, with D unclear. V was clipped by 2 bases and J by 4 bases, with 15 bases between them. Germline V gene sequence: CDR1 SGHRS, CDR2 YFSETQ. The CDR3 sequence is 15 residues long.

J is TRBJ2-5 and V is TRBV5-1; 8 nucleotides agree with TRBD2. Germline V CDR1 and CDR2: SGHRS, YFSETQ. The CDR3 runs to 14 residues. V shed 4 bases, J shed 8 bases, and the junction held 10 bases outside the gene matches. The CDR3 bases are TGCGCCAGCAGCGCTGGACTAGCTTACGGAACCCAGTACTTC. Translating gives CASSAGLAYGTQYF.

The chain is built from TRBV6-6 and TRBJ2-7; 8 bases line up with TRBD2. V lost 0 bases and J lost 4; bases outside the gene matches: 8. The CDR3 sequence is 16 residues long. Germline V lookup: CDR1 MNHNY, CDR2 SVGAGI (reference sequence). The CDR3 loop is CASSYSFLGRVYEQYF. CDR3 DNA: TGTGCCAGCAGTTACTCGTTTCTCGGGAGGGTTTACGAGCAGTACTTC.